Listed below are T cell receptor beta chains from one sample, sequenced in a study of Ad26.COV2.S vaccination and SARS-CoV-2 variants. The table came from immunoSEQ multiplex PCR; TCRdb's copy has only in-frame clones and leaves some out. The table has 500,000 or so clones, approximately 90% seen once. The material was peripheral blood, obtained in a trial of Ad26.COV2.S vaccine versus placebo. The source is a person aged 18 to 59 who received the Ad26.COV2.S COVID-19 vaccine or a placebo. CDR3s include the opening cysteine and the closing phenylalanine or tryptophan. Each record gives: V gene, clone size, D gene, J gene, CDR3 protein, CDR3 DNA. A D gene is named only where the DNA matches it firmly. Size is omitted from some rows. Given values are once, few, many or a class for expanded clones.

TRBV7-2	-	TRBD2	TRBJ2-1	CASSYGGSRNEQFF	TGTGCCAGCAGCTACGGCGGGAGTAGAAATGAGCAGTTCTTC
TRBV3-1/TRBV3-2	-	-	TRBJ1-5	CASSPQGNGQPQHF	TGTGCCAGCAGCCCCCAGGGGAACGGTCAGCCCCAGCATTTT
TRBV6-5	-	-	TRBJ1-3	CASSYSGGAGNTIYF	TGTGCCAGCAGTTACTCGGGGGGCGCAGGAAACACCATATATTTT
TRBV7-2	-	TRBD1	TRBJ1-5	CASSLRKDRGNQPQHF	TGTGCCAGCAGCCTTAGGAAGGACAGGGGAAATCAGCCCCAGCATTTT
TRBV5-8	-	-	TRBJ2-5	CASSSPKTGLQETQYF	TGTGCCAGCAGCTCCCCCAAGACAGGCCTCCAAGAGACCCAGTACTTC
TRBV30	-	-	TRBJ2-1	CAWTPPAGSYNEQFF	TGTGCCTGGACCCCCCCTGCGGGCTCCTACAATGAGCAGTTCTTC
TRBV4-3	-	-	TRBJ1-5	CASSQGHSNQPQHF	TGCGCCAGCAGCCAGGGACATAGCAATCAGCCCCAGCATTTT
TRBV6-2/TRBV6-3	-	-	TRBJ2-7	CASSFPPLNYEQYF	TGTGCCAGCAGTTTCCCTCCGTTGAACTACGAGCAGTACTTC
TRBV19	-	-	TRBJ2-1	CASSINFPLNNEQFF	TGTGCCAGTAGTATTAACTTTCCGCTTAACAATGAGCAGTTCTTC
TRBV5-4	-	-	TRBJ2-2	CASSLFTTGELFF	TGTGCCAGCAGCTTGTTTACTACCGGGGAGCTGTTTTTT
TRBV6-1	-	TRBD2	TRBJ2-2	CASSEELAGGPGATGELFF	TGTGCCAGCAGTGAAGAACTAGCGGGAGGGCCCGGGGCCACCGGGGAGCTGTTTTTT
TRBV27	-	-	TRBJ2-7	CASSLVGARSYEQYF	TGTGCCAGCAGTTTAGTGGGGGCCCGCTCCTACGAGCAGTACTTC
TRBV6-5	once	-	TRBJ2-1	CASSYSPLYNEQFF	TGTGCCAGCAGTTATTCCCCCTTATACAATGAGCAGTTCTTC
TRBV27	-	TRBD1	TRBJ1-6	CASSGFWDSYNSPLHF	TGTGCCAGCAGTGGGTTTTGGGACAGCTATAATTCACCCCTCCACTTT
TRBV29-1	once	TRBD1	TRBJ1-1	CSVRRDRGSTEAFF	TGCAGCGTTCGTCGGGACAGGGGGTCCACTGAAGCTTTCTTT
TRBV27	-	TRBD1	TRBJ1-5	CASSRFAGGVYSNQPQHF	TGTGCCAGCAGTCGGTTTGCAGGGGGCGTATATAGCAATCAGCCCCAGCATTTT
TRBV30	-	-	TRBJ2-1	CAWSVGRGSSYNEQFF	TGTGCCTGGAGTGTGGGTAGAGGAAGCTCCTACAATGAGCAGTTCTTC
TRBV19	-	TRBD2	TRBJ2-1	CASSKASGSSYNEQFF	TGTGCCAGTAGTAAGGCTAGCGGGAGCTCCTACAATGAGCAGTTCTTC
TRBV5-6	once	-	TRBJ2-7	CASSFWGFDEQYF	TGTGCCAGCAGCTTTTGGGGGTTCGACGAGCAGTACTTC
TRBV7-9	-	-	TRBJ2-1	CASSPGPPSYNEQFF	TGTGCCAGCAGCCCCGGGCCCCCTAGCTACAATGAGCAGTTCTTC
TRBV14	-	TRBD2	TRBJ2-1	CASRTSGSTGEQFF	TGTGCCAGCAGGACTAGCGGGAGCACCGGTGAGCAGTTCTTC
TRBV11-2	-	TRBD1	TRBJ2-2	CASSLDRASTGELFF	TGTGCCAGCAGCTTGGACAGGGCAAGCACCGGGGAGCTGTTTTTT
TRBV7-9	-	-	TRBJ1-1	CASSLARTLNTEAFF	TGTGCCAGCAGCTTAGCGAGGACACTTAACACTGAAGCTTTCTTT
TRBV27	-	-	TRBJ1-6	CASSLLPGLGSPLHF	TGTGCCAGCAGTTTACTGCCGGGGCTCGGTTCACCCCTCCACTTT
TRBV3-1/TRBV3-2	-	-	TRBJ2-7	CASSQEGFGEQYF	TGTGCCAGCAGCCAAGAAGGTTTCGGGGAGCAGTACTTC